This T cell receptor beta chain is from a study of blood T cell repertoires in COVID-19. As for the study in general: Both acute and convalescent COVID-19 samples were obtained from the United States, Italy and Spain. The analysed material was cDNA or gDNA that came from T cells, B-cell-depleted T cells, or PBMCs.

Seattle enrolled patients during active infection and tracked them longitudinally. Only in-frame clones appear in the TCRdb table, and some are missing; sequencing was by immunoSEQ multiplex PCR. The data show 200,000 to 250,000 clones, about 82% seen once. The germline V gene has CDR1 LNHDA and CDR2 SQIVND (reference sequence). The CDR3 is 13 residues long. Trimming pared 10 bases from V and 6 bases from J, leaving 16 bases between. The chain uses TRBV19 and TRBJ1-5; D ambiguous. This receptor was identified in a woman aged 65 to 85 with COVID-19, enrolled during active disease. The sample consisted of peripheral blood. CDR3 sequence (DNA): TGTGCCACGTCCTATACTTTCCGTCAGCCCCAGCATTTT. Its translation is CATSYTFRQPQHF.